Shown below are 27 T cell receptor beta chains from a single sample sequenced in a study of blood T cell repertoires in COVID-19. The assay was immunoSEQ multiplex PCR, and TCRdb's table has in-frame clones only and misses some. The sample shows about 270,000 clones, 65% to 90% of them seen only once. The sequenced sample was peripheral blood. These receptors were obtained from a woman aged 55-70 years with active or convalescent COVID-19.

This clone was seen once. The gene calls are TRBV7-2 and TRBJ2-5; TRBD2 matches at 7 bases. The CDR3 is 16 residues long. V lost 2 bases to trimming and J lost 4 bases; unmatched junction nucleotides: 10. Germline loops: CDR1 SGHTA, CDR2 FQGNSA. The CDR3 DNA reads as TGTGCCAGCAGCTTACACCGTCAGCGGGGAAGAGAGACCCAGTACTTC. The encoded protein is CASSLHRQRGRETQYF.

The chain links TRBV29-1 to TRBJ2-2; TRBD1 is a possible D gene (6 bases). The CDR3 loop spans 13 amino acids. Germline V gene sequence: CDR1 SQVTM, CDR2 ANQGSEA. V gave up 3 bases and J gave up 4 bases, with 9 bases separating them. For the CDR3, the DNA is TGCAGCGTTGAGCTGGGGGCCACCGGGGAGCTGTTTTTT. Encoded protein: CSVELGATGELFF.

This chain joins TRBV28 and TRBJ1-1, with D tentatively TRBD1 (5 bases). The CDR3 sequence is 12 residues long. Germline values: CDR1 MDHEN, CDR2 SYDVKM. Between the trimmed V and J ends, which lost 5 bases and 5 bases, there was a span of 9 bases. The CDR3, as DNA: TGTGCCAGCAGTCCCCAGGGAACTGAAGCTTTCTTT. Translation gives CASSPQGTEAFF. Full variable domain (rest looked up from reference TRBV28 and TRBJ1-1): DVKVTQSSRYLVKRTGEKVFLECVQDMDHENMFWYRQDPGLGLRLIYFSYDVKMKEKGDIPEGYSVSREKKERFSLILESASTNQTSMYLCASSPQGTEAFFGQGTRLTVV.

This chain connects TRBV5-1 to TRBJ1-2; D perhaps matches TRBD1 (6 bases). V was trimmed by 0 bases and J by 4 bases, leaving 10 bases between them. CDR1 SGHRS and CDR2 YFSETQ come from the germline V gene. This CDR3 region has 14 residues. CDR3 protein: CASSLAQGIYGYTF. The CDR3 DNA sequence: TGCGCCAGCAGCTTGGCCCAGGGGATCTATGGCTACACCTTC.

The chain carries TRBV6-4 and TRBJ1-1; D gene uncertain. The germline CDR1 and CDR2 sequences are MRHNA and SNTAGT. V lost 6 bases to trimming and J lost 6 bases, with 14 bases between them. The length of the CDR3 is 13 residues. The CDR3 DNA follows: TGTGCCAGCAGCCTCGAAGACACTTCTGAAGCTTTCTTT. As protein: CASSLEDTSEAFF.

This clone came up a few times. The V gene is TRBV4-1, the J gene TRBJ2-1, with D tentatively TRBD2 (7 bases). The germline V and J ends were trimmed by 2 bases and 5 bases, with 13 bases remaining between them. Germline CDR1 and CDR2: MGHRA and YSYEKL. The CDR3 runs 15 residues. This chain's CDR3 is CASSQLWRGHNEQFF. CDR3 nucleotide sequence: TGCGCCAGCAGCCAACTTTGGCGGGGGCACAATGAGCAGTTCTTC.

The rearrangement links TRBV2 to TRBJ2-2; 13 bases fit TRBD2. In germline, CDR1 is SNHLY, CDR2 FYNNEI. J lost 5 bases, V lost 8 bases, and 14 bases had no gene match. The CDR3 runs to 18 residues. CDR3 coding DNA: TGTGCCAGCTCCGAGAGTAGGACTAGCGGGGGTTGGACCGGGGAGCTGTTTTTT. Translating it yields CASSESRTSGGWTGELFF.

V and J are TRBV11-3 and TRBJ1-3, with 7 bases identical to TRBD1. The CDR3 runs to 16 residues. Trimming at V came to 1 base and at J to 0 bases, leaving 3 bases not matched to a gene. The germline CDR1 and CDR2 sequences are SGHNT and YENEEA. The chain's CDR3 is CASSLAGDSSGNTIYF. DNA for the CDR3: TGTGCCAGCAGCTTAGCCGGGGACAGCTCTGGAAACACCATATATTTT.

V usage is TRBV5-4 and J usage is TRBJ2-1; 8 bases align to TRBD1. This CDR3 contains 16 residues. Germline CDR1 reads SGHNT; CDR2 reads YYREEE (reference sequence). The V gene end was trimmed by 4 bases and the J gene end by 5 bases; junction bases not matched to a gene: 11. In DNA, the CDR3 is TGTGCCAGCAGCCCCCCAGGGACAGGTATGAACAATGAGCAGTTCTTC. Encoded protein: CASSPPGTGMNNEQFF.

The chain recombines TRBV7-3 with TRBJ1-3, with TRBD1 matching 9 bases. The CDR3 is 14 residues long. CDR1 and CDR2 from the germline V gene are SGHTA and FQGTGA. V shed 5 bases, J shed 4 bases, and the junction held 3 bases outside the gene matches. Here the CDR3 reads CASSPGTGGNTIYF. The CDR3 region has the DNA TGTGCCAGCAGCCCTGGGACAGGGGGAAACACCATATATTTT.

The gene calls are TRBV9 and TRBJ1-2; the match to TRBD1 covers 8 bases. The V gene end was trimmed by 4 bases and the J gene end by 6 bases; junction bases not matched to a gene: 2. The CDR3 length is 12 residues. Per the germline V gene, CDR1 is SGDLS and CDR2 is YYNGEE. The CDR3 nucleotides are TGTGCCAGCAGCCCGGACAGGGATGGCTACACCTTC. It translates to CASSPDRDGYTF. Drawing the rest from reference TRBV9 and TRBJ1-2, the complete variable domain is DSGVTQTPKHLITATGQRVTLRCSPRSGDLSVYWYQQSLDQGLQFLIQYYNGEERAKGNILERFSAQQFPDLHSELNLSSLELGDSALYFCASSPDRDGYTFGSGTRLTVV.

This chain joins TRBV14 and TRBJ2-3; 14 positions match TRBD2. Germline assignment: CDR1 SGHDN and CDR2 FVKESK. This CDR3 is 18 amino acids long. Trimming removed 4 bases from V and 4 bases from J; junction bases left unmatched: 10. DNA for the CDR3: TGTGCCAGCAGCCTCGGGACTAGCGGGGGCCTGTGGGCAGATACGCAGTATTTT. Residues: CASSLGTSGGLWADTQYF. The full variable domain, its missing parts supplied by reference TRBV14 and TRBJ2-3, is EAGVTQFPSHSVIEKGQTVTLRCDPISGHDNLYWYRRVMGKEIKFLLHFVKESKQDESGMPNNRFLAERTGGTYSTLKVQPAELEDSGVYFCASSLGTSGGLWADTQYFGPGTRLTVL.

The J gene is TRBJ1-5, the V gene TRBV27, with D tentatively TRBD1 (6 bases). The CDR3 spans 15 residues. Looked up from germline, CDR1 is MNHEY and CDR2 is SMNVEV (reference sequence). The V end was cut by 0 bases, the J end by 2 bases, with 8 bases between. The CDR3 DNA reads as TGTGCCAGCAGTTTATCCGCAGGGGGCAATCAGCCCCAGCATTTT. Its translation: CASSLSAGGNQPQHF.

By proportion, this clone is large (0.1 to 1%). This sequence joins TRBV11-2 and TRBJ2-1, with TRBD1 matching 8 bases. The V gene end was trimmed by 2 bases and the J gene end by 6 bases; junction bases not matched to a gene: 6. The CDR3 contains 15 residues. The germline gives CDR1 SGHAT, CDR2 FQNNGV. The CDR3 loop reads CASSLQGASINEQFF. In DNA, the CDR3 is TGTGCCAGCAGCTTACAGGGGGCCTCGATCAATGAGCAGTTCTTC.

This clone appeared a few times. The rearrangement uses TRBV29-1 and TRBJ2-7; TRBD1 matches 7 bases. Germline-derived CDR1 and CDR2 are SQVTM and ANQGSEA. The V segment lost 6 bases and the J segment 5 bases; nucleotides outside the gene matches: 13. The CDR3 loop spans 14 amino acids. The CDR3 DNA sequence: TGCAGCGTGGCCTCATTACAGGGGTCCCACGAGCAGTACTTC. This gives the protein CSVASLQGSHEQYF.

The J gene is TRBJ2-7, the V gene TRBV20-1, with TRBD2 identical over 10 bases. Trimming at V came to 3 bases and at J to 5 bases, leaving 4 bases not matched to a gene. From germline, CDR1 is DFQATT and CDR2 SNEGSKA (reference sequence). CDR3 size: 13 residues. CDR3 region: CSASLAGVHEQYF. CDR3 sequence (DNA): TGCAGTGCTAGTCTAGCGGGGGTCCACGAGCAGTACTTC.

The chain uses TRBV10-3 and TRBJ1-1; TRBD1 agrees at 8 bases. V trimming: 10 bases; J trimming: 3 bases; junction bases outside the gene matches: 7. This CDR3 is 13 amino acids long. Germline-derived CDR1 and CDR2 are ENHRY and SYGVKD. The CDR3 DNA reads TGTGCCACTGAACAGGGGGGGGACACTGAAGCTTTCTTT. It is translated as CATEQGGDTEAFF.

This chain joins TRBV2 and TRBJ2-7, with 8 bases fitting TRBD1. The J segment lost 6 bases and the V segment lost 9 bases, leaving 4 bases of the junction unmatched. The CDR3 consists of 11 residues. Germline V gene lookup returns CDR1 SNHLY and CDR2 FYNNEI. The CDR3 sequence is CARKTGAEQYF. The CDR3 DNA sequence: TGTGCCAGAAAGACAGGGGCCGAGCAGTACTTC.

This clone has just a few counts. The chain recombines TRBV6-6 with TRBJ2-1; TRBD2 aligns across 9 bases. V was pared by 6 bases and J by 4 bases, with 7 bases of the junction left unmatched. The CDR3 is 15 amino acids. CDR1 is MNHNY and CDR2 is SVGAGI in the germline V gene (reference sequence). The CDR3 protein is CASSLLAGGYNEQFF. CDR3 in DNA: TGTGCCAGCAGCTTACTAGCGGGCGGATACAATGAGCAGTTCTTC.

The chain couples TRBV19 to TRBJ2-1; TRBD1 aligns across 8 bases. Germline-derived CDR1 and CDR2 are LNHDA and SQIVND (reference sequence). This CDR3 is built from 14 residues. V was pared by 6 bases and J by 6 bases, with 7 bases of the junction left unmatched. In DNA, the CDR3 is TGTGCCAGTAGCCCCAGGGGGCAGGCCAATGAGCAGTTCTTC. This codes for CASSPRGQANEQFF.

The chain uses TRBV7-9 and TRBJ1-2, with D possibly being TRBD1 (6 bases). Trimming shortened V by 3 bases and J by 7 bases, and 15 bases separated the two germline ends. Per the germline V gene, CDR1 is SEHNR and CDR2 is FQNEAQ (reference sequence). The CDR3 totals 14 residues. CDR3 in amino acids: CASSLGHRELGYTF. DNA of the CDR3: TGTGCCAGCAGCTTGGGACACAGGGAGCTTGGCTACACCTTC.

Of note for this clone: Other DNA sequences within the sample encode an identical CDR3. This chain connects TRBV6-2 or TRBV6-3 to TRBJ1-1, with D tentatively TRBD1 (6 bases). V lost 0 bases to trimming and J lost 1 base, with 6 bases between them. The germline CDR1 and CDR2 sequences are MNHEY and SVGEGT. The CDR3 is made up of 14 amino acids. The CDR3 nucleotides are TGTGCCAGCAGTTACTCAGGGGGGAACACTGAAGCTTTCTTT. It yields the protein CASSYSGGNTEAFF.

In its sample, this clone was seen a few times. The chain employs TRBV3-1 (or the pseudogene TRBV3-2) and TRBJ1-1; D may be TRBD1 (5 bases). Germline V lookup: CDR1 LGHDT, CDR2 YNNKEL (reference sequence). The CDR3 spans 15 residues. V was pared by 4 bases and J by 5 bases, with 17 bases between. DNA for the CDR3: TGTGCCAGCAGCCTCCGTCAAGCGGGGGGGACTGAAGCTTTCTTT. The encoded protein is CASSLRQAGGTEAFF.

This clone came up a few times. The chain recombines TRBV2 with TRBJ1-2; TRBD1 is a possible D gene (5 bases). Germline V gene lookup returns CDR1 SNHLY and CDR2 FYNNEI. The CDR3 is 11 residues long. V dropped 10 bases and J dropped 12 bases, with 18 bases sitting between them. In DNA, the CDR3 is TGTGCCACCTATAATACGGAGGGGCACACCTTC. Residues: CATYNTEGHTF.

The chain couples TRBV6-6 to TRBJ2-5; 11 bases match TRBD2. The CDR3 length is 16 residues. With 1 base clipped from V and 3 bases from J, the junction kept 4 bases outside the gene matches. Germline assignment: CDR1 MNHNY and CDR2 SVGAGI (reference sequence). The CDR3: CASSYFGTSGEETQYF. The DNA of the CDR3 is TGTGCCAGCAGTTACTTTGGGACTAGCGGAGAAGAGACCCAGTACTTC.

The chain is built from TRBV11-2 and TRBJ2-5; 10 bases map to TRBD2. Germline-derived CDR1 and CDR2 are SGHAT and FQNNGV. The CDR3 runs to 18 residues. V shed 4 bases and J 2 bases; nucleotides not matched to a gene: 13. CDR3 in amino acids: CASSSDPWVAGGQETQYF. The CDR3 DNA is TGTGCCAGCAGCTCGGACCCATGGGTAGCGGGGGGTCAAGAGACCCAGTACTTC.

This clone was seen once. The genes are TRBV7-3 and TRBJ1-1; D call uncertain. This CDR3 has 13 residues. Germline V gives CDR1 SGHTA, CDR2 FQGTGA. Trimming stripped 4 bases from V and 0 bases from J, with 6 bases between. The CDR3 is CASSSGVNTEAFF. The CDR3 DNA is TGTGCCAGCAGCTCCGGGGTGAACACTGAAGCTTTCTTT.